The subject of this entry is one TCR beta chain. The antigen remains unidentified. This sample was taken from a study of beta chain features in type 1 diabetes. Study-wide findings and caveats: An over-representation of cells with high TCR expression could result from cDNA sequencing. TCRB CDR3s were moderately but significantly shorter in Type 1 diabetes patients in all four CD4+ subsets. Any HLA type influence on TCRB rearrangement was left unresolved here. Insertion counts at VDJ junctions were lower in type 1 diabetes patients, who also showed more deletions there.

After removal of 4 bases from V and 2 bases from J, the junction contained 2 bases not matched to a gene. There are 13 residues in the CDR3. Germline lookup yields CDR1 SGHNT and CDR2 YYREEE (reference sequence). Stem cell-like memory, regulatory, central memory and naive CD4+ cells were sorted via CD45RO/CCR7/CD25/CD127/CD95/CD27. The investigators reverse transcribed all of the isolated RNA, so they sequenced expressed TCRB transcripts. The repertoire was sequenced with immunoSEQ multiplex PCR; TCRdb's copy has only in-frame clones and lacks some. The top ten hold less than 0.025% of the sample, which has under 850,000 clones, under 15% seen once.

This TCR was sampled from a man aged 18 to 29 with type 1 diabetes. Sample: naive CD4+ T cells from blood. The chain employs TRBV5-4 and TRBJ2-7, with TRBD2 matching over 8 bases. The CDR3 sequence is CASSNSGAYEQYF. CDR3 nucleotides: TGTGCCAGCAGCAATAGCGGGGCCTACGAGCAGTACTTC.